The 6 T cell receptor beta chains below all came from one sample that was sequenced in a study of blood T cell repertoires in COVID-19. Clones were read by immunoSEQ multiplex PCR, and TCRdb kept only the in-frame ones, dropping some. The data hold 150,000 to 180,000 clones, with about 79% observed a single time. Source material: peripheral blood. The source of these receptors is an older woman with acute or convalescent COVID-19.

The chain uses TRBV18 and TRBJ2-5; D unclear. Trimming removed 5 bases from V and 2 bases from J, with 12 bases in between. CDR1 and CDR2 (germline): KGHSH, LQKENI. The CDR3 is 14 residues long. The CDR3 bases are TGTGCCAGCTCATCAATCCCCGGGCAAGAGACCCAGTACTTC. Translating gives CASSSIPGQETQYF. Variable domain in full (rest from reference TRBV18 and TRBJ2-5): NAGVMQNPRHLVRRRGQEARLRCSPMKGHSHVYWYRQLPEEGLKFMVYLQKENIIDESGMPKERFSAEFPKEGPSILRIQQVVRGDSAAYFCASSSIPGQETQYFGPGTRLLVL.

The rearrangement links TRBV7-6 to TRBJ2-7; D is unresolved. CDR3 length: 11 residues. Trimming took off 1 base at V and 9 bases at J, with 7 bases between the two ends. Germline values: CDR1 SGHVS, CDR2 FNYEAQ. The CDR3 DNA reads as TGTGCCAGCAGCTTAGGCCTATCGCAGTACTTC. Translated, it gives CASSLGLSQYF.

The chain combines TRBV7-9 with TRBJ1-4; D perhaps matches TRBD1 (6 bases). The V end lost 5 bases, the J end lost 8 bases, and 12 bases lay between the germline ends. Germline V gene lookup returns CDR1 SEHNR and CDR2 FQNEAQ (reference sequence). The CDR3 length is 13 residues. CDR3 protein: CASSPTGGEKLFF. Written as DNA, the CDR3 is TGTGCCAGCAGCCCGACAGGTGGGGAAAAACTGTTTTTT.

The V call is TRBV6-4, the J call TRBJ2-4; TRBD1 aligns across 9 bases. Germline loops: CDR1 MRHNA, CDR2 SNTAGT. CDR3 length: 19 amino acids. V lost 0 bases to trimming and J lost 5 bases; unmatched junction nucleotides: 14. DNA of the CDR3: TGTGCCAGCAGTGACTCGAGGGACAGGGTTAATTATTCCGAAAACATTCAGTACTTC. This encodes CASSDSRDRVNYSENIQYF.

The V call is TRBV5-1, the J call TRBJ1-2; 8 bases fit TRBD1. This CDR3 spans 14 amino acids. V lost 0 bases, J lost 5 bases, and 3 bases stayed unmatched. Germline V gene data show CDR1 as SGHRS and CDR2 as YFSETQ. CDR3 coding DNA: TGCGCCAGCAGCTTGGACAACAGGGGGTATGGCTACACCTTC. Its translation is CASSLDNRGYGYTF.

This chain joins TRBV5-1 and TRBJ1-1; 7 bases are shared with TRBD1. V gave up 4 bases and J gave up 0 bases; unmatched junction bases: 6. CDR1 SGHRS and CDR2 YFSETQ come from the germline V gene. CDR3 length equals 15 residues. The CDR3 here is CASSPGDRLNTEAFF. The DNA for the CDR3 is TGCGCCAGCAGCCCGGGGGACAGATTGAACACTGAAGCTTTCTTT.